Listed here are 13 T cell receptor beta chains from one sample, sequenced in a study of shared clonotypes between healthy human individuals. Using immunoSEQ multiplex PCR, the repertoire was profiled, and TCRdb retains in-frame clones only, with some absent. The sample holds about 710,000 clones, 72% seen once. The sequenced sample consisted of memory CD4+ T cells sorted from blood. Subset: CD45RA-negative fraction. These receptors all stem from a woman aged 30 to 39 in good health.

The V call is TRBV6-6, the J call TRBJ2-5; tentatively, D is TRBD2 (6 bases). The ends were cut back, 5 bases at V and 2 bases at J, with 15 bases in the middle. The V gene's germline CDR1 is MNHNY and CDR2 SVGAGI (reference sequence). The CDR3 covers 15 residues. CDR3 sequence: CASSPRGTLQETQYF. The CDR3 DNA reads TGTGCCAGCAGTCCCCGGGGGACCTTACAAGAGACCCAGTACTTC.

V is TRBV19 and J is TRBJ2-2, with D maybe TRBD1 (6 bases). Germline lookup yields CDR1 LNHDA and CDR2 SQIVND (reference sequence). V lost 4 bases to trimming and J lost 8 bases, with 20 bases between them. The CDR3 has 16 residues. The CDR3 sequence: CASSKGKGVKSGELFF. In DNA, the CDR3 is TGTGCCAGTAGTAAGGGAAAGGGGGTGAAGTCTGGGGAGCTGTTTTTT.

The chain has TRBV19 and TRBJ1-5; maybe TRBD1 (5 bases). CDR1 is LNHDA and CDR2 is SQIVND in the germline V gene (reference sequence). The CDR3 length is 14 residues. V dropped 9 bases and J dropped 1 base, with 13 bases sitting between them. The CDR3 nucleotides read TGTGCCAGCGCAGGGACGGGGAGCAATCAGCCCCAGCATTTT. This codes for CASAGTGSNQPQHF.

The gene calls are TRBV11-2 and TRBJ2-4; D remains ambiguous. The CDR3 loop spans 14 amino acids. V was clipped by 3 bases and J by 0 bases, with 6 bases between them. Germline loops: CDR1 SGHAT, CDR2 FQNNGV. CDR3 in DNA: TGTGCCAGCAGCTTGGCCTTAGCCAAAAACATTCAGTACTTC. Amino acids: CASSLALAKNIQYF.

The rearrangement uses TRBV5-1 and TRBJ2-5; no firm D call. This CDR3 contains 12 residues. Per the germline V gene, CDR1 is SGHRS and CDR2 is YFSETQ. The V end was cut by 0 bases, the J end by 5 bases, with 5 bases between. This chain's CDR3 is CASSLGWETQYF. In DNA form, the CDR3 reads TGCGCCAGCAGCTTGGGATGGGAGACCCAGTACTTC.

CDR3 residues: CASSSTGLENTEAFF. The CDR3 bases are TGTGCCAGCAGTTCTACAGGGTTAGAGAACACTGAAGCTTTCTTT. The chain is built from TRBV5-4 and TRBJ1-1; possible D gene TRBD1, 6 bases. Trimming left V 5 bases short and J 1 base short, with 15 bases between. This CDR3 region has 15 residues. Germline V CDR1 and CDR2: SGHNT, YYREEE (reference sequence).

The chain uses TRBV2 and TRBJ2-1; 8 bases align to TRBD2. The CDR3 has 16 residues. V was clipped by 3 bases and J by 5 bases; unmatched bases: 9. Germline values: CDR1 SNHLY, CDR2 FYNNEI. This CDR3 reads CASSDLAGRGNNEQFF. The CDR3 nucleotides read TGTGCCAGCAGTGACCTCGCCGGGAGGGGGAACAATGAGCAGTTCTTC.

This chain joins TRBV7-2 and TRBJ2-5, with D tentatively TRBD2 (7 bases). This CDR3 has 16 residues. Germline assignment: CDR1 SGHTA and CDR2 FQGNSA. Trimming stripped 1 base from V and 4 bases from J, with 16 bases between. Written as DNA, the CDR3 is TGTGCCAGCAGCTTAGACTATCGGGGAGGGGGAGAGACCCAGTACTTC. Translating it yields CASSLDYRGGGETQYF. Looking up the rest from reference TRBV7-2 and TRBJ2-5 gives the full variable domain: GAGVSQSPSNKVTEKGKDVELRCDPISGHTALYWYRQSLGQGLEFLIYFQGNSAPDKSGLPSDRFSAERTGGSVSTLTIQRTQQEDSAVYLCASSLDYRGGGETQYFGPGTRLLVL.

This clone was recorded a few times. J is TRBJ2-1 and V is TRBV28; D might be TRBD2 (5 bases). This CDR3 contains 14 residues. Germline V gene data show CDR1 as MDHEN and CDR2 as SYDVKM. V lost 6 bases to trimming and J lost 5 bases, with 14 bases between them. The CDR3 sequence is CASSYYPGNNEQFF. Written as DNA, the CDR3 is TGTGCCAGCAGCTACTATCCGGGAAACAATGAGCAGTTCTTC. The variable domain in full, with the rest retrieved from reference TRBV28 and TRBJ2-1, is DVKVTQSSRYLVKRTGEKVFLECVQDMDHENMFWYRQDPGLGLRLIYFSYDVKMKEKGDIPEGYSVSREKKERFSLILESASTNQTSMYLCASSYYPGNNEQFFGPGTRLTVL.

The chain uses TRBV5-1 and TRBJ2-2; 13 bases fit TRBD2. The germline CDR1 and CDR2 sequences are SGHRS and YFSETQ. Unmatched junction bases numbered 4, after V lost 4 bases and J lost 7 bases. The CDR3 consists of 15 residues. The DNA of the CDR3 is TGCGCCAGCAGCGCCGGACTAGCGGGAGTCGGGGAGCTGTTTTTT. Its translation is CASSAGLAGVGELFF. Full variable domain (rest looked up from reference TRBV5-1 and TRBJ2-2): KAGVTQTPRYLIKTRGQQVTLSCSPISGHRSVSWYQQTPGQGLQFLFEYFSETQRNKGNFPGRFSGRQFSNSRSEMNVSTLELGDSALYLCASSAGLAGVGELFFGEGSRLTVL.

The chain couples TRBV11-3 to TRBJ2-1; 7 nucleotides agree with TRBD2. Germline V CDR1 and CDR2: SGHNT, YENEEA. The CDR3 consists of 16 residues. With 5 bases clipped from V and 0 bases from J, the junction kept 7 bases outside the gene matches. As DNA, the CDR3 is TGTGCCAGCAGCCGGGGGGACGGGAGCTCCTACAATGAGCAGTTCTTC. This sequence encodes CASSRGDGSSYNEQFF.

CDR3 loop: CASSTQVAGFSDEQFF. The CDR3 nucleotides read TGTGCCAGCAGCACCCAGGTAGCGGGATTCTCGGATGAGCAGTTCTTC. The chain uses TRBV7-8 and TRBJ2-1; 8 nucleotides match TRBD2. The ends lost 5 bases at V and 8 bases at J; junction bases unmatched: 14. CDR1 is SGHVS and CDR2 is FQNEAQ in the germline V gene. The CDR3 contains 16 residues.

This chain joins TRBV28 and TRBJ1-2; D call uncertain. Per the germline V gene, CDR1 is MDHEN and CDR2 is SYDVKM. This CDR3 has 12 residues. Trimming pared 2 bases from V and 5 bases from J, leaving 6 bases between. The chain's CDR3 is CASSLPEYGYTF. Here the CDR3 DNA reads TGTGCCAGCAGTTTACCGGAATATGGCTACACCTTC.